The 6 T cell receptor beta chains listed next were all sequenced from one sample in a study of cytomegalovirus exposure and HLA in healthy donors. Researchers ran the PCR with 60 Vbeta and 13 Jbeta primers. Method: immunoSEQ multiplex PCR; TCRdb's copy keeps in-frame clones and lacks some. The sample lists around 130,000 clones; 80% to 85% were seen once. Sequences were obtained from PBMCs. These receptors all come from a woman between 40 and 55 years old in good health and CMV-seronegative.

The CDR3 here is CASSIGRVNYEQYF. Written as DNA, the CDR3 is TGTGCCAGCAGTATCGGCAGGGTGAACTACGAGCAGTACTTC. The chain has TRBV6-5 and TRBJ2-7, with D possibly TRBD1 on 5 matching bases. The V end was cut by 5 bases, the J end by 3 bases, with 14 bases between. CDR3 length: 14 residues. In germline, CDR1 is MNHEY, CDR2 SVGAGI.

The rearrangement uses TRBV6-1 and TRBJ2-1; D not resolved. V lost 7 bases to trimming and J lost 6 bases, with 13 bases between them. The CDR3 has 13 amino acids. Per germline, CDR1 MNHNS and CDR2 SASEGT. CDR3 in DNA: TGTGCCAGCAACCGACAAGGCCTCAATGAGCAGTTCTTC. This encodes CASNRQGLNEQFF.

This chain links TRBV5-1 with TRBJ2-3, with 14 positions matching TRBD2. Unmatched junction bases numbered 8, after V lost 1 base and J lost 1 base. The CDR3 has 19 amino acids. The germline V gene encodes CDR1 SGHRS and CDR2 YFSETQ. Here the CDR3 reads CASSLFGTSGGAGTDTQYF. CDR3 coding DNA: TGCGCCAGCAGCTTGTTTGGGACTAGCGGGGGTGCTGGCACAGATACGCAGTATTTT.

This clone has only a few counts. The chain is built from TRBV7-9 and TRBJ2-5; 7 nucleotides match TRBD2. Trimming at V came to 2 bases and at J to 6 bases, leaving 3 bases not matched to a gene. In germline, CDR1 is SEHNR, CDR2 FQNEAQ (reference sequence). This CDR3 has 13 residues. CDR3 coding DNA: TGTGCCAGCAGCTTATGGACTAGTCAGACCCAGTACTTC. This gives the protein CASSLWTSQTQYF.

This rearrangement joins TRBV5-1 to TRBJ1-2; 7 bases map to TRBD1. Germline V gene data show CDR1 as SGHRS and CDR2 as YFSETQ. The CDR3 has 14 residues. The V segment lost 0 bases and the J segment 7 bases; nucleotides outside the gene matches: 6. CDR3 nucleotide sequence: TGCGCCAGCAGCTTGGGAGCGACAGGGAGTGGCTACACCTTC. Its translation is CASSLGATGSGYTF.

Only a few counts were recorded for this clone. The chain links TRBV9 to TRBJ1-1; no definite D call. Trimming stripped 9 bases from V and 0 bases from J, with 12 bases between. In germline, CDR1 is SGDLS, CDR2 YYNGEE. The CDR3 spans 13 residues. The CDR3 region has the DNA TGTGCCACCAGTTACGGGATGAACACTGAAGCTTTCTTT. It translates to CATSYGMNTEAFF.